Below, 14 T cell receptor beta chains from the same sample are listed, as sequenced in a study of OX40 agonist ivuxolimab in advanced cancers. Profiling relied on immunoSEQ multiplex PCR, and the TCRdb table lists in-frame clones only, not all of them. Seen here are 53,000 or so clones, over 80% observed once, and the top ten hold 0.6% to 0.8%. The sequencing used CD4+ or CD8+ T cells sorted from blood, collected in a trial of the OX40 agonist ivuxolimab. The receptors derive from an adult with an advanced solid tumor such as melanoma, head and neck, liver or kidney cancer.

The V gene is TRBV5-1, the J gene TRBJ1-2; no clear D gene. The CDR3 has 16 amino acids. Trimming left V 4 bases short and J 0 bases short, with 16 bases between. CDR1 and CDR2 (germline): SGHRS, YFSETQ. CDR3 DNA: TGCGCCAGCAGCCCCCGCCGGTTAGAAACTAACTATGGCTACACCTTC. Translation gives CASSPRRLETNYGYTF.

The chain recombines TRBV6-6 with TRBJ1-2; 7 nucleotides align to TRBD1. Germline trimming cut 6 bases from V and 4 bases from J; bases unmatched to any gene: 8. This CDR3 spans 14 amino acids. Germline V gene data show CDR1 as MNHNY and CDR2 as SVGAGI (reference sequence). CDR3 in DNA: TGTGCCAGCAGCGACGGACAGGCGTTCTATGGCTACACCTTC. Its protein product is CASSDGQAFYGYTF.

The CDR3 DNA is TGTGCCAGCAGCCTAAGACTAGCGGGAGTCACAGATACGCAGTATTTT. It encodes CASSLRLAGVTDTQYF. The chain has TRBV5-6 and TRBJ2-3, with 12 positions matching TRBD2. Germline CDR1 SGHDT, CDR2 YYEEEE. Trimming took 4 bases from V and 2 from J; bases not matched to a gene: 5. This CDR3 is 16 amino acids long.

The chain's CDR3 is CASNDGGEGQPQHF. CDR3 in DNA: TGTGCCAGCAACGACGGGGGAGAGGGTCAGCCCCAGCATTTT. The chain has TRBV6-6 and TRBJ1-5, with D possibly TRBD1 on 5 matching bases. CDR3 size: 14 residues. Germline loops: CDR1 MNHNY, CDR2 SVGAGI (reference sequence). V shed 7 bases and J shed 6 bases, with 16 bases lying between them.

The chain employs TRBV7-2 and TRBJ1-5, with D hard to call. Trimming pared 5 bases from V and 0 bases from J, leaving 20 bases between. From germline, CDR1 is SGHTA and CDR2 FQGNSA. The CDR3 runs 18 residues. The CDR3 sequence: CASSKGTSLLYSNQPQHF. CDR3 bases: TGTGCCAGCAGCAAGGGTACTAGCCTGCTATATAGCAATCAGCCCCAGCATTTT.

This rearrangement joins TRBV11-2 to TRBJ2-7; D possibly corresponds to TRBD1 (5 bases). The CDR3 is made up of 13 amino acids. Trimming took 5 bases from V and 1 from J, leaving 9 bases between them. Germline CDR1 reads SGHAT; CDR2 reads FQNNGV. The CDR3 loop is CASSAPGSYEQYF. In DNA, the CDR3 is TGTGCCAGCAGCGCCCCAGGGTCCTACGAGCAGTACTTC.

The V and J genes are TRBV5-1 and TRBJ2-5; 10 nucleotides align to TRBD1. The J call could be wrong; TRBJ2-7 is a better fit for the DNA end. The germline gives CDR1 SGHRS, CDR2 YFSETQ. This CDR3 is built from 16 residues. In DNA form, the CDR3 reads TGCGCCAGCAGCTCTCTCCGGGACAGGGGAGTCTACGAGCAGTACTTC. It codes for CASSSLRDRGVYEQYF.

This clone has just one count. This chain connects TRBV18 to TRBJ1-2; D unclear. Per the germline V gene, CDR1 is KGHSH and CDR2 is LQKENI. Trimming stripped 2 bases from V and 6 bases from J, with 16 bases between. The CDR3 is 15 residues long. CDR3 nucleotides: TGTGCCAGCTCACCAGGGGTCCGAGCCCTGGATGGCTACACCTTC. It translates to CASSPGVRALDGYTF. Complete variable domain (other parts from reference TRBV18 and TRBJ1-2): NAGVMQNPRHLVRRRGQEARLRCSPMKGHSHVYWYRQLPEEGLKFMVYLQKENIIDESGMPKERFSAEFPKEGPSILRIQQVVRGDSAAYFCASSPGVRALDGYTFGSGTRLTVV.

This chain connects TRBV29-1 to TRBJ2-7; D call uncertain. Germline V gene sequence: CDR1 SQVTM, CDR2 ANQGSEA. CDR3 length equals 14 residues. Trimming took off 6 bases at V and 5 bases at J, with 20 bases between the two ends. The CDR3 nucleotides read TGCAGCGTGAGGACGAACCCCACAGTCAACGAGCAGTACTTC. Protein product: CSVRTNPTVNEQYF.

Here the CDR3 DNA reads TGTGCCAGCTCACCGTACCGGACAGGGAAGGGCTCGGATACGCAGTATTTT. Amino acid sequence: CASSPYRTGKGSDTQYF. The chain employs TRBV18 and TRBJ2-3; 8 bases are shared with TRBD1. CDR1 is KGHSH, CDR2 LQKENI, per germline. The V gene end was trimmed by 3 bases and the J gene end by 6 bases; junction bases not matched to a gene: 14. This CDR3 spans 17 amino acids.

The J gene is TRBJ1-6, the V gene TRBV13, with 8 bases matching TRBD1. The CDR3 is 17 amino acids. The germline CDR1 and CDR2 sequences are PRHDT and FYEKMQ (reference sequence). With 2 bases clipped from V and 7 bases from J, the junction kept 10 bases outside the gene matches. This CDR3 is CASSLRGRGHLNSPLHF. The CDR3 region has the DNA TGTGCCAGCAGCTTAAGGGGCAGGGGGCATTTAAATTCACCCCTCCACTTT.

The CDR3 bases are TGTGCCACCACCCGGGGGGCACGGGGTGGCTACACCTTC. The encoded protein is CATTRGARGGYTF. The chain uses TRBV6-6 and TRBJ1-2, with a tentative D call TRBD1 (6 bases). The V gene's germline CDR1 is MNHNY and CDR2 SVGAGI (reference sequence). Trimming cost V 10 bases and J 7 bases, with 19 bases left between them. The CDR3 is 13 amino acids.

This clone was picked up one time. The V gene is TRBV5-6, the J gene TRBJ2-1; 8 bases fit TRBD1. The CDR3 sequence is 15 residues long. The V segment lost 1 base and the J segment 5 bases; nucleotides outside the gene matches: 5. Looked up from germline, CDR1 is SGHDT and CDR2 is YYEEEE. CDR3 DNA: TGTGCCAGCAGCTTGTTGTGGGACAGGCACAATGAGCAGTTCTTC. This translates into CASSLLWDRHNEQFF.

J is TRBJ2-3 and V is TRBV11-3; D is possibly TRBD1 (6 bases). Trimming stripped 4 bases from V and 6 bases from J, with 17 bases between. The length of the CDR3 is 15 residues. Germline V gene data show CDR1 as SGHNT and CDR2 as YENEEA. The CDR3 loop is CASSSQDRTPDTQYF. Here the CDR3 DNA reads TGTGCCAGCAGCTCCCAAGACAGGACCCCGGATACGCAGTATTTT.